The entry that follows covers one T cell receptor beta chain sequence. This clonotype was found many times. The specificity of this receptor is unknown. Qualities for individual bases were not recorded, and no much larger clone is one base off. The entry originates in a study of T-cell memory formation after mild COVID-19 (dated by TCRdb to 2020 to 2022). For context, the study as a whole: Most TCR sequence clusters were specific to one of the two donors. In two donors, T-cell clones that expanded and contracted after mild COVID-19 were followed by sequencing TCRalpha and TCRbeta repertoires longitudinally. Two young, previously healthy adult volunteers made up the cohort, one male and one female.

The full study reports these points: The detection of some responding clones in pre-infection memory suggests that pre-existing cross-reactive memory T cells joined the SARS-CoV-2 response. From day 15 to 85, contracting clones showed balanced CD4/CD8 phenotypes, whereas a second wave of clones that expanded from day 15 to 37 leaned towards CD4+. The study covered only a couple of mild cases, and larger cohorts including severe cases with pre-infection samples were considered necessary. Whether the second-wave clones peaking on day 37 were SARS-CoV-2 specific was not confirmed. Contracting CD4+ clones were located mainly in the CM and EM memory subsets, whereas CD8+ clones were found to be enriched in EMRA.

The CDR3 contains 13 residues, cysteine and phenylalanine counted. Just the 39-base CDR3 DNA is kept, in frame starting at base 1. V and J are trimmed by 7 bases and 5 bases, and the gene matches miss 6 bases of the junction. CDR1 is given as SQVTM and CDR2 as ANQGSEA, both from the germline V gene. Ficoll-Paque density gradient centrifugation was the method used to isolate PBMCs. Sequencing took place on an Illumina NovaSeq 6000. TCRalpha and TCRbeta cDNA libraries were built by 5'RACE with constant-segment primers, adding sample barcodes and unique molecular identifiers. RNA was extracted from every sample with Trizol reagent. Amplification of the libraries took two PCR steps, and the second step added a second sample barcode plus Illumina TruSeq adapters. Sequencing of the libraries was done on an Illumina NovaSeq, producing 2 x 150 bp paired-end reads. Processing in the source paper ran as follows. With migec v1.2.7, reads were demultiplexed and then collapsed into UMI-guided consensus sequences. With mixcr v2.1.11, UMI consensuses were aligned to TRA and TRB V and J templates and assembled into clonotypes. A clonotype was counted as expanded or contracted only when both edgeR and NoisET called the clonotype significant, with the noise models trained on biological replicates. For edgeR calls, the thresholds were a false discovery rate-adjusted p below 0.01 and a log2 fold-change of 1. As an exploratory analysis of dynamics, max-normalized trajectories of the 1000 most abundant clonotypes were examined by PCA with hierarchical clustering. Separately sequenced CD4+ and CD8+ repertoires were used to assign a CD4 or CD8 phenotype to each responding clone. The raw public data were reprocessed by TCRdb itself: fastp quality trimming at Q25, MiXCR clonotype calling, in-frame beta chains only. One record per CDR3 amino acid sequence lists the most common genes and DNA. TCRdb, not the original authors, processed these V and J calls. The sample yields about 200,000 distinct CDR3 sequences; about 18% were counted once. The top ten clonotypes cover 2.4% of the sample.

Sequencing used PBMCs or a T cell subset sorted from them (not recorded which). The V and J genes are TRBV29-1 and TRBJ1-1, and TRBD1 matches 11 of the central bases. The TCR comes from an adult woman who had mild COVID-19 (a few samples of this study predate the infection). The sample titles of this study are shuffled in the database, so cell type and time point are left out; the donor was told from shared clones. For the CDR3, the sequence is CSAGQGAGTEAFF. The DNA sequence is TGCAGCGCCGGACAGGGGGCAGGGACTGAAGCTTTCTTT.